This T cell receptor beta chain was sequenced in a study of CD8 T cells in Susac syndrome. Germline V gives CDR1 MGHDK, CDR2 SYGVNS. The V end lost 5 bases, the J end lost 1 base, and 5 bases lay between the germline ends. CDR3 length: 12 residues. CD8+ and CD4+ blood T cells underwent TCR beta sequencing. Treatment-naive patients with stable or active relapsing-remitting disease were the multiple sclerosis controls. With random hexamers, about 0.5 to 1 ug RNA was reverse transcribed. The immunoSEQ assay covered 54 Vbeta and 13 Jbeta segments for CDR3. TCRdb analysed the immunoSEQ multiplex PCR reads with MiXCR anew, one entry per CDR3 protein. The sample contains a few hundred thousand distinct CDR3 sequences, approximately 95% of which appear only once. The sample holds a few counts of this clonotype. Its antigen is not identified. Overall study findings and caveats: Individuals included in the TCR sequencing and HLA analysis were acknowledged by the study to be relatively few in number.

This sequence was found in a human donor with multiple sclerosis. V gene TRBV25-1 combines with J gene TRBJ2-5; D gene ambiguous. The material sequenced was CD4+ T cells from PBMCs. Here the CDR3 reads CASSPGQETQYF. Here the CDR3 DNA reads TGTGCCAGCAGTCCAGGCCAAGAGACCCAGTACTTC.